The following is a T cell receptor beta chain sequence with its context. The junction does not match germline at one end; this may be a read error. Distinct nucleotide sequences in the sample also encode this CDR3. Researchers sorted participants into cohorts using their self-reported clinical history. Methods used by the authors: The authors estimated nucleated cell counts from reference gene primer amplification. Repertoires were generated with immunoSEQ multiplex PCR, while TCRdb's copy carries only in-frame clones and drops some. V, J and clone size derive from that table, while D and trimming were established from the DNA sequence. This repertoire shows roughly 350,000 clones, about 92% found once; its top ten account for approximately 18%. The data are from a study of blood T cell repertoires in COVID-19. Overall study: PBMCs, B-cell-depleted T cells, or T cells provided the cDNA or gDNA that made up the material.

Sample: PBMCs or T cells enriched from blood (not recorded which). The clonotype was recovered from a woman between 25 and 40 years old who had recovered from COVID-19.

CDR3: CASSGGSGQPQHF. CDR3 bases: TGTGCCAGTAGTGGAGGGTCAGGACAGCCCCAGCATTTT. The chain uses TRBV25-1 and TRBJ1-5; D is undetermined. This CDR3 contains 13 residues. In germline, CDR1 is MGHDK, CDR2 SYGVNS.